The clone carrying this TCR beta chain showed up just once. The antigen remains unidentified. The source of the sample is a study of cytomegalovirus exposure and HLA in healthy donors. Overall study findings and caveats: In an earlier analysis, about 87% or about 30%: the productive usage of most TCR beta V segments. A later analysis found most CMV-associated TCR beta chains apparently HLA-restricted. One later analysis reportedly identified an Asian-associated ancestry cluster that showed fewer N-insertions than the roughly 640-donor mean.

Use of 60 Vbeta and 13 Jbeta primers characterized the PCR. Data came from immunoSEQ multiplex PCR; TCRdb stores just in-frame clones and leaves some out. This sample has about 110,000 clones, with more than 60% found just once. The sequenced material came from PBMCs. The origin of this receptor is a man in his sixties in good health and CMV-seronegative.

CDR3 sequence (DNA): TGTGCCAGCAGCTTCGGACAGGGGGGGAACACCATATATTTT. This gives the protein CASSFGQGGNTIYF. This chain uses TRBV7-8 with TRBJ1-3, with 10 bases matching TRBD1. The CDR3 runs 14 residues. The V gene's germline CDR1 is SGHVS and CDR2 FQNEAQ. Losses at the gene ends were 3 bases for V and 7 bases for J; bases not matched to a gene: 3.